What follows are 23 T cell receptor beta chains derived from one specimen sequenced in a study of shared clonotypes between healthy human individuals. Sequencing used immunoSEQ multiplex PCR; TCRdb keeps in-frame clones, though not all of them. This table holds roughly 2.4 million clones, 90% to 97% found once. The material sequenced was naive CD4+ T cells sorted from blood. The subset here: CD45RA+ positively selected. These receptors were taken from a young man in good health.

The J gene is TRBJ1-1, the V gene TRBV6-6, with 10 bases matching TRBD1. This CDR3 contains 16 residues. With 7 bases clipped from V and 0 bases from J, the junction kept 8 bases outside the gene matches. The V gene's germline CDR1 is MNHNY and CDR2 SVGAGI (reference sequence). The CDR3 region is CASTKGTGVLNTEAFF. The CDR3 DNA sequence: TGTGCCAGCACCAAAGGGACAGGGGTATTGAACACTGAAGCTTTCTTT.

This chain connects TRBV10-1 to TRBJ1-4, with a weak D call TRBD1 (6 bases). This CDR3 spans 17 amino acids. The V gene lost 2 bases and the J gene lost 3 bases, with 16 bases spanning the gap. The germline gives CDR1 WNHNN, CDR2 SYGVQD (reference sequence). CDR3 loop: CASSEPPRQVPNEKLFF. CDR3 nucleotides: TGCGCCAGCAGTGAGCCCCCCCGACAGGTCCCTAATGAAAAACTGTTTTTT.

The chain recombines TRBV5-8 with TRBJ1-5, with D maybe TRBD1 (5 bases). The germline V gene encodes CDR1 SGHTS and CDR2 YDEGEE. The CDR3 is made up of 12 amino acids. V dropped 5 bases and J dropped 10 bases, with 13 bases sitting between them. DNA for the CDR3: TGTGCCAGCAGTCGTGGACATCGCCCCCAGCATTTT. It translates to CASSRGHRPQHF. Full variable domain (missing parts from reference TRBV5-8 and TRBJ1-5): EAGVTQSPTHLIKTRGQQATLRCSPISGHTSVYWYQQALGLGLQFLLWYDEGEERNRGNFPPRFSGRQFPNYSSELNVNALELEDSALYLCASSRGHRPQHFGDGTRLSIL.

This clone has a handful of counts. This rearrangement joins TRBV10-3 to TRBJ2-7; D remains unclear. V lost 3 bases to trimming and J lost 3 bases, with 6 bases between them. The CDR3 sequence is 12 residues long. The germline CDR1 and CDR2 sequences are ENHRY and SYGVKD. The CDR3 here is CAISEGHYEQYF. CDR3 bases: TGTGCCATCAGTGAAGGCCACTACGAGCAGTACTTC.

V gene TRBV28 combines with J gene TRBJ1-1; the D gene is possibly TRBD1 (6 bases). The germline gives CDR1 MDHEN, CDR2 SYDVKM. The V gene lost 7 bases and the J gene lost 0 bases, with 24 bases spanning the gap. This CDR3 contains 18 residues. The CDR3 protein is CASTLLVGGRRMNTEAFF. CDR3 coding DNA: TGTGCCAGCACCCTGTTGGTAGGGGGGAGAAGAATGAACACTGAAGCTTTCTTT.

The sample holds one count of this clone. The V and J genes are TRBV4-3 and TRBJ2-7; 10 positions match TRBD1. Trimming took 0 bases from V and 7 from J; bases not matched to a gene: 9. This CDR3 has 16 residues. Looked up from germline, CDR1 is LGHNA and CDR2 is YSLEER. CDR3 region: CASSQDRETGGGEQYF. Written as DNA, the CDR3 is TGCGCCAGCAGCCAAGATCGAGAGACAGGGGGCGGGGAGCAGTACTTC.

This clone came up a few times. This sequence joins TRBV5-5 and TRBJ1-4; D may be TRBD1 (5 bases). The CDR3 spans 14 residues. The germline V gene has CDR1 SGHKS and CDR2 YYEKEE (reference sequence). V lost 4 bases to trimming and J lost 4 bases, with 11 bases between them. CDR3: CASSKIQDNEKLFF. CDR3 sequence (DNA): TGTGCCAGCAGCAAAATACAGGATAATGAAAAACTGTTTTTT.

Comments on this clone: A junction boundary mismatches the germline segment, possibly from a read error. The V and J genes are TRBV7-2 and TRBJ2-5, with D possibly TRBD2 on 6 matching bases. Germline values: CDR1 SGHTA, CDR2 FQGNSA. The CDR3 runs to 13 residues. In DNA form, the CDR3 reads TGTGCCACCAGCCTCGGGAGATGGGAGACCCAGTACTTC. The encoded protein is CATSLGRWETQYF.

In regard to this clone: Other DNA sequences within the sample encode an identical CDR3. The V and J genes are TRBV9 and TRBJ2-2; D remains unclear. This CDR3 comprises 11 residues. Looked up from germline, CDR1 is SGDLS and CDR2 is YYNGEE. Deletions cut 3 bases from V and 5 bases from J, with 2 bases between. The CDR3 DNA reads TGTGCCAGCAGCGGTACCGGGGAGCTGTTTTTT. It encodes CASSGTGELFF.

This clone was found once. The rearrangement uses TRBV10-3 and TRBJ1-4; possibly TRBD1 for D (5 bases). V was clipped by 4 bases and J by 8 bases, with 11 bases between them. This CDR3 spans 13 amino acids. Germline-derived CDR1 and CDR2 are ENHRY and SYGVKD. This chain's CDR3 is CAISGDLGEKLFF. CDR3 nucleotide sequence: TGTGCCATCAGTGGGGACCTCGGGGAAAAACTGTTTTTT.

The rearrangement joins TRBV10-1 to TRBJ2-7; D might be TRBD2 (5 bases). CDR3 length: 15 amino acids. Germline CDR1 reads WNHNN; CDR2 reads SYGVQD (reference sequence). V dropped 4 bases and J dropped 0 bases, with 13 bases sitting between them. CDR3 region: CASSGGEGSSYEQYF. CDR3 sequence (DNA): TGCGCCAGCAGTGGAGGTGAGGGAAGCTCCTACGAGCAGTACTTC.

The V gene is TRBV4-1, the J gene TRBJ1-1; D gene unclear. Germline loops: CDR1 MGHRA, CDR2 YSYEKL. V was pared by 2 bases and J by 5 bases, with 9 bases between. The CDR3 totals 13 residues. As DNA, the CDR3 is TGCGCCAGCAGCCAACTCCCGGGGACTGAAGCTTTCTTT. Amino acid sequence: CASSQLPGTEAFF.

The CDR3 nucleotides read TGCGCCAGCAGCTCCCCTCTCGGGGGGGGCACAGATACGCAGTATTTT. Translated: CASSSPLGGGTDTQYF. The V and J genes are TRBV5-1 and TRBJ2-3, with 8 bases fitting TRBD2. V shed 3 bases and J 1 base; nucleotides not matched to a gene: 7. The CDR3 is 16 residues long. The V gene's germline CDR1 is SGHRS and CDR2 YFSETQ.

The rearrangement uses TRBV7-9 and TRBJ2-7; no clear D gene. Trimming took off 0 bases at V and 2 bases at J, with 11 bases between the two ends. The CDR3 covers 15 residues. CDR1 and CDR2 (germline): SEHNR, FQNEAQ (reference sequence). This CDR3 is CASSLARQATYEQYF. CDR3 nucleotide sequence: TGTGCCAGCAGCTTAGCTCGGCAGGCGACCTACGAGCAGTACTTC.

The CDR3 region is CASSYGVGTEAFF. CDR3 coding DNA: TGTGCCAGCAGTTACGGGGTTGGCACTGAAGCTTTCTTT. The chain recombines TRBV6-5 with TRBJ1-1; D is ambiguous. This CDR3 is built from 13 residues. The V and J ends lost 2 bases and 4 bases respectively, with 8 bases between them. The V gene's germline CDR1 is MNHEY and CDR2 SVGAGI.

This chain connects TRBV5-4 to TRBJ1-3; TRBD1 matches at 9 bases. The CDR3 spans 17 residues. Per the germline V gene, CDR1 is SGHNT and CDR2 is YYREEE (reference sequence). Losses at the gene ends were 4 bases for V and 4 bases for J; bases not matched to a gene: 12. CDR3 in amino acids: CASSPKRTGTGGNTIYF. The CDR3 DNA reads TGTGCCAGCAGCCCTAAAAGAACCGGGACAGGGGGAAACACCATATATTTT.

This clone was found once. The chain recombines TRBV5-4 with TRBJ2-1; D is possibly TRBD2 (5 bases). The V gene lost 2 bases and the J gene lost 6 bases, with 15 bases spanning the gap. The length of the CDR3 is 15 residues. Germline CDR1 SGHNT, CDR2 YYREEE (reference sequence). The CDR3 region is CASSFPGLEGNEQFF. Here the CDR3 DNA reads TGTGCCAGCAGCTTCCCGGGTCTCGAGGGCAATGAGCAGTTCTTC.

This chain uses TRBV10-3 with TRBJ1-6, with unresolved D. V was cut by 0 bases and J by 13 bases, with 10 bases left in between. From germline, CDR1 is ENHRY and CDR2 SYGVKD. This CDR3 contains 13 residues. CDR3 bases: TGTGCCATCAGTGAGTCCGATCCCTCTCCCCTCCACTTT. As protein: CAISESDPSPLHF.

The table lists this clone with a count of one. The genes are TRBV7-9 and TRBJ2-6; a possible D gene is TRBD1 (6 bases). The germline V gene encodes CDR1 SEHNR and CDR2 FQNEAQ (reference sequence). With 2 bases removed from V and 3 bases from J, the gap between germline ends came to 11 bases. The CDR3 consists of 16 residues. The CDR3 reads CASSLRTVSGANVLTF. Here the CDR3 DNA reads TGTGCCAGCAGCTTACGGACAGTTAGTGGGGCCAACGTCCTGACTTTC.

The CDR3 sequence is CSARRETQYF. CDR3 nucleotides: TGCAGCGCCCGACGGGAGACCCAGTACTTC. The V call is TRBV29-1, the J call TRBJ2-5, with D uncertain. There are 10 residues in the CDR3. Trimming pared 7 bases from V and 5 bases from J, leaving 8 bases between. Germline CDR1 reads SQVTM; CDR2 reads ANQGSEA.

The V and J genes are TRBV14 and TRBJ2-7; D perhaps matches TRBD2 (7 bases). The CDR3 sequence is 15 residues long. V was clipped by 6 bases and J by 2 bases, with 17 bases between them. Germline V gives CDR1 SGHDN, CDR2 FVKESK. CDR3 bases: TGTGCCAGCAGTTTTCTGACCGGGGGGCCCTACGAGCAGTACTTC. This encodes CASSFLTGGPYEQYF.

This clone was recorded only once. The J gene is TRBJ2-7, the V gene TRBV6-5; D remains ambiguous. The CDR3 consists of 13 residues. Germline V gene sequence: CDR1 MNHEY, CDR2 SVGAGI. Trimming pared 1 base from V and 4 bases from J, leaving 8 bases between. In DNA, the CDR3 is TGTGCCAGCAGTTACTGGGTGGGGTACGAGCAGTACTTC. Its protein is CASSYWVGYEQYF.

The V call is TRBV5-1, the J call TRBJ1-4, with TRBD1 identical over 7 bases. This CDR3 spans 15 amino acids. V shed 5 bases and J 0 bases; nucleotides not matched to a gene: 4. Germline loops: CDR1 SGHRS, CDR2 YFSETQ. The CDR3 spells CASSIGTATNEKLFF. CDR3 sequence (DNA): TGCGCCAGCAGTATAGGGACAGCAACTAATGAAAAACTGTTTTTT.